This TCR beta chain was captured by sequencing in a study of molecular identifiers for immune sequencing clone quantification. Germline trimming cut 2 bases from V and 2 bases from J; bases unmatched to any gene: 4. The CDR3 covers 15 residues. The germline CDR1 and CDR2 sequences are MDHEN and SYDVKM. Using its own MiXCR run on the PCR reads, TCRdb lists one record per CDR3 protein. The sample holds under 650,000 distinct CDR3 sequences, just under 20% seen once. The rearrangement uses TRBV28 and TRBJ2-5; TRBD2 agrees at 8 bases. The TCR sequence derives from a human donor in good health. Some libraries in this study had Jurkat cell RNA spiked in. The sample consisted of naive CD8+ T cells from blood, with Jurkat cell RNA spiked in. Subset defined: FACS-sorted CD8+CD4-CCR7+CD45RA+ naive T cells. Written as DNA, the CDR3 is TGTGCCAGCAGTTTAGTTCTAGCGGGTCAAGAGACCCAGTACTTC. This codes for CASSLVLAGQETQYF. Full variable domain (missing parts from reference TRBV28 and TRBJ2-5): DVKVTQSSRYLVKRTGEKVFLECVQDMDHENMFWYRQDPGLGLRLIYFSYDVKMKEKGDIPEGYSVSREKKERFSLILESASTNQTSMYLCASSLVLAGQETQYFGPGTRLLVL.